This TCR beta chain was identified during a study of regulatory T cells in long-lasting Graves disease. About the research overall: Graves' patients (newly diagnosed) had been on antithyroid drugs under 3 months. Overall study results and limits: Persistent disease showed a preference for TRBV28, TRBJ1-2 and TRBJ2-5.

Time point defined: newly diagnosed GD, antithyroid drugs for less than 3 months. Generation of the TCR library employed RNA extracted from PBMCs. The patients included were those that came from an endocrinology department in Xi'an, China. On this clonotype: Its matching antigen is unknown.

iRepertoire HTBI primers and Arm-PCR of CDR3 regions built TCR beta libraries. MiXCR, run by TCRdb on the multiplex PCR reads, gives a single entry per CDR3 protein. The table records 350,000 to 450,000 distinct CDR3 sequences, about 15% of them present only once. V was pared by 8 bases and J by 5 bases, with 15 bases between. Germline V gene data show CDR1 as LGHNT and CDR2 as FRNRAP. The CDR3 is 13 amino acids. Another study also made use of these data, one on T cells in Graves' hyperthyroidism and ophthalmopathy.

Sequenced here: peripheral blood mononuclear cells (PBMCs), sampled at new diagnosis, from a patient treated with antithyroid drugs. This receptor was identified in a woman aged 25-40 years with Graves disease. This chain joins TRBV12-5 and TRBJ2-5, with D possibly matching TRBD2 (6 bases). CDR3 sequence reads: CASRDWVGETQYF. In DNA, the CDR3 is TGTGCTAGTCGGGACTGGGTGGGGGAGACCCAGTACTTC.